These T cell receptor beta chains were read from a single sample in a study of identical twins. TCRdb redid the calling of the 5' RACE reads with MiXCR, one entry per CDR3 protein. The table includes about 550,000 distinct CDR3 sequences, 20% to 25% detected once. These data also formed part of another study, on yellow fever vaccine responses in identical twins.

Sequencing used CD4+ T cells sorted from blood. The source is a woman between 18 and 29 years old in good health. Each CDR3 is given with its conserved first and last residue. The D gene is left open where the match is weak. Not every row has a clone size; where given, it reads once, few, many or a size class.

>TRBV10-3|.|TRBJ2-3|TRBD2
TGTGCCATCAGGGCCGGACTAGCGGGGGCAGATACGCAGTATTTT
CAIRAGLAGADTQYF
>TRBV4-2|few|TRBJ2-1|.
TGTGCCAGCAGCCAAGTTCAGAGCTCCTACAATGAGCAGTTCTTC
CASSQVQSSYNEQFF
>TRBV6-5|.|TRBJ2-1|TRBD2
TGTGCCAGCAGTTACTTGAGCGGGGCTCCGTACAATGAGCAGTTCTTC
CASSYLSGAPYNEQFF
>TRBV9|few|TRBJ2-1|.
TGTGCCAGCAGCGCCGCGCAGTACAATGAGCAGTTCTTC
CASSAAQYNEQFF
>TRBV12-3/TRBV12-4|many|TRBJ2-1|TRBD2
TGTGCCAGCAGTCTAGGACTAGCGGGCCATTCCTACAATGAGCAGTTCTTC
CASSLGLAGHSYNEQFF
>TRBV18|few|TRBJ2-2|TRBD1
TGTGCCAGCTCACCACCCGCAGGGGGCGGAAACACCGGGGAGCTGTTTTTT
CASSPPAGGGNTGELFF
>TRBV11-2|.|TRBJ2-1|TRBD1
TGTGCCAGCAGCTTAACCGGGACAGGGTACTGGAATGAGCAGTTCTTC
CASSLTGTGYWNEQFF
>TRBV5-1|.|TRBJ2-1|.
TGCGCCAGCAGCTTGATGGGGCAGTCGGCAGTCAATGAGCAGTTCTTC
CASSLMGQSAVNEQFF
>TRBV7-9|.|TRBJ2-2|TRBD1
TGTGCCAGCAGCTTAGGACAGGGACGTGACACCGGGGAGCTGTTTTTT
CASSLGQGRDTGELFF
>TRBV7-9|.|TRBJ2-1|.
TGTGCCAGCAGAGCCTGGGGGGATAATGAGCAGTTCTTC
CASRAWGDNEQFF
>TRBV29-1|.|TRBJ2-7|TRBD2
TGCAGCGTTGGAGGTTGGGGACTATCCGCCTACGAGCAGTACTTC
CSVGGWGLSAYEQYF
>TRBV24-1|.|TRBJ2-1|.
TGTGCCACCAGTCTACCGGGGTCCTACAATGAGCAGTTCTTC
CATSLPGSYNEQFF
>TRBV6-1|.|TRBJ2-7|.
TGTGCCAGCAGTCCAGACAGGATTATGTCCTACGAGCAGTACTTC
CASSPDRIMSYEQYF
>TRBV20-1|few|TRBJ1-2|.
TGCAGTGCTATCCCCCACGAAACTAACTATGGCTACACCTTC
CSAIPHETNYGYTF
>TRBV6-1|.|TRBJ1-6|TRBD1
TGTGCCAGCACGCCTGGCCGGGTACAGGGGCTGCGTTCACCCCTCCACTTT
CASTPGRVQGLRSPLHF